The clone carrying this T cell receptor (beta chain) was counted between two and nine times. No antigen is known for it. This CDR3 has 15 residues. Germline assignment: CDR1 LNHDA and CDR2 SQIVND (reference sequence). V lost 5 bases, J lost 2 bases, and 4 bases stayed unmatched. This record comes from a study of beta chain features in type 1 diabetes. Whole-study findings and limits: PCR, the amplification step, might favor shorter templates, equally in patients and controls.

Since all of the isolated RNA was reverse transcribed, expressed TCRB transcripts were what got sequenced. Method: immunoSEQ multiplex PCR; TCRdb's copy keeps in-frame clones and lacks some. The sample consists of approximately 380,000 clones, roughly 16% of them appearing once. The rearrangement uses TRBV19 and TRBJ1-5; 9 positions agree with TRBD1. Specimen: naive CD4+ T cells from blood. The sequence derives from a woman aged 18-35 years in good health. CDR3 DNA sequence: TGTGCCAGTAGTCTGGACAGGGGACGCAATCAGCCCCAGCATTTT. Translated, it gives CASSLDRGRNQPQHF.